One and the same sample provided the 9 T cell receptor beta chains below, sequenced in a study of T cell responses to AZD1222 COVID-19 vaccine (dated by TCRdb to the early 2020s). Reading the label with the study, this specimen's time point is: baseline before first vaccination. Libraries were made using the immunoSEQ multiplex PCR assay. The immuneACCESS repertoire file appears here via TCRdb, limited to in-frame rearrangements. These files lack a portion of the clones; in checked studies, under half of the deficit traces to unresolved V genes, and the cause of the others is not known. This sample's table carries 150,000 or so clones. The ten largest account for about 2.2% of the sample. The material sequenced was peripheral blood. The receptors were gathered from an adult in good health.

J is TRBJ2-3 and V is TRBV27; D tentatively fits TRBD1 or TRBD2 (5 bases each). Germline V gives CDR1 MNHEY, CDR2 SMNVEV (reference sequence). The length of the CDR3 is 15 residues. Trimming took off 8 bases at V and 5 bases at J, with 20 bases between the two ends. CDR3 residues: CASLGAGSIKDTQYF. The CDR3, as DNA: TGTGCCAGCCTCGGGGCAGGGTCGATTAAAGATACGCAGTATTTT.

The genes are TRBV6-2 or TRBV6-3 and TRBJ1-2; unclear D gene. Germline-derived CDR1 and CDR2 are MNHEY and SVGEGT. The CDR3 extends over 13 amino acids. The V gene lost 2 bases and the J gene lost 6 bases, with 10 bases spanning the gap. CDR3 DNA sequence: TGTGCCAGCAGTTACCCATTGACACATGGCTACACCTTC. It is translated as CASSYPLTHGYTF.

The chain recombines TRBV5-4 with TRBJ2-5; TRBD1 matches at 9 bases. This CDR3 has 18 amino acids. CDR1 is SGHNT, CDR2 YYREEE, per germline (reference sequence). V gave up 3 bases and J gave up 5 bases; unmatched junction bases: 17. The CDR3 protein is CASSSYATMGQGGETQYF. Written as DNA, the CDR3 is TGTGCCAGCAGCTCCTACGCCACTATGGGACAGGGTGGGGAGACCCAGTACTTC.

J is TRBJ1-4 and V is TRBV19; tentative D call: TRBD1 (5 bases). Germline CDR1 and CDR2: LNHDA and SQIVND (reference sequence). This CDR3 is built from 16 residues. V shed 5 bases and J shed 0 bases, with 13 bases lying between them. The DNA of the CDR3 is TGTGCCAGTAGTGGACGACAGCCTGCAACTAATGAAAAACTGTTTTTT. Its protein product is CASSGRQPATNEKLFF.

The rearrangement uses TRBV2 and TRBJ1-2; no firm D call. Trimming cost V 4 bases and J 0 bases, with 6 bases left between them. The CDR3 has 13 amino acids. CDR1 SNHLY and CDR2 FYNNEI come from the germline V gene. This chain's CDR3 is CASSAPANYGYTF. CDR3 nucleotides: TGTGCCAGCAGTGCGCCAGCTAACTATGGCTACACCTTC.

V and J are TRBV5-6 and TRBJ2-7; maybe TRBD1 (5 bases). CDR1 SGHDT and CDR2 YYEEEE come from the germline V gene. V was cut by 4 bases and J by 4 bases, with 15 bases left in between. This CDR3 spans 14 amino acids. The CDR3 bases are TGTGCCAGCAGCGTGGGGCGGTTCACTTACGAGCAGTACTTC. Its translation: CASSVGRFTYEQYF.

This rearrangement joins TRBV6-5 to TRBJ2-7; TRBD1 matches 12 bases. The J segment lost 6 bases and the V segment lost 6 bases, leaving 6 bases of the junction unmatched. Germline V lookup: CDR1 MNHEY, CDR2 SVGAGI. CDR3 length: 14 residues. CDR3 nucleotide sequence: TGTGCCAGCAGGCCGGGACAGGGGGCTGGCGAGCAGTACTTC. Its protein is CASRPGQGAGEQYF.

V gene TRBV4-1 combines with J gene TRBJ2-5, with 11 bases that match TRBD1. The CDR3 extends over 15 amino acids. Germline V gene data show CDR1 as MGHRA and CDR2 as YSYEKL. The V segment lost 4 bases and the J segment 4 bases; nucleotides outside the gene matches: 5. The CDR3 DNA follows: TGCGCCAGCAGCCCGGACAGGGGGCAACTAGAGACCCAGTACTTC. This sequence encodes CASSPDRGQLETQYF.

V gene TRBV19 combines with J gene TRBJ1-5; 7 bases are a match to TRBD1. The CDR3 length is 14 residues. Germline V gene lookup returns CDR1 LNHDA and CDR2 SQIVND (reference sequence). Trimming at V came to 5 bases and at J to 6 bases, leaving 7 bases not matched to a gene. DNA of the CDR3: TGTGCCAGTAGTCAACGACAGGGACTTCAGCCCCAGCATTTT. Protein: CASSQRQGLQPQHF.